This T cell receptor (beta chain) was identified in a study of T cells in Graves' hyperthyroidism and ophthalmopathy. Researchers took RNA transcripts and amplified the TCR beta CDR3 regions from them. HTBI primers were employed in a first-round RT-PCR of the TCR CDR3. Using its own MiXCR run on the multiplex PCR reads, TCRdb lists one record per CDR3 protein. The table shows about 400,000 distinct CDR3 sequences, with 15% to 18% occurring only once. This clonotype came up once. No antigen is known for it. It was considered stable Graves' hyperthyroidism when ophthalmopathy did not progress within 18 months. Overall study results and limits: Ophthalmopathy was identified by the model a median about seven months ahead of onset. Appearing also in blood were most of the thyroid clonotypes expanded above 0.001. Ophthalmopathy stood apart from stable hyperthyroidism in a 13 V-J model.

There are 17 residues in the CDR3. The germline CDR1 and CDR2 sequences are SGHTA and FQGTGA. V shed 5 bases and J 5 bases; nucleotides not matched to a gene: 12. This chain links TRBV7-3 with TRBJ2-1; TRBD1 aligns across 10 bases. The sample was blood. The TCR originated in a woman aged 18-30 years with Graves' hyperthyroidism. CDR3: CASSPCPVGQGNNEQFF. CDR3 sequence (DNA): TGTGCCAGCAGCCCCTGTCCCGTGGGACAGGGGAACAATGAGCAGTTCTTC.